This T cell receptor (beta chain) was recorded in a study of cytomegalovirus exposure and HLA in healthy donors (dated by TCRdb to 2017 to 2019). As for the study more broadly: An earlier analysis of roughly 500 of the donors reported 250 to 300 Gb of sequence data and 100 million to 130 million unique TCR beta sequences from some 180 million T cells. In an earlier analysis of over 550 of the donors, high-throughput TCR beta sequencing was used to judge whether each TCR beta V gene segment behaved as functional or pseudogenic. A later genetic analysis used genome-wide SNP genotypes for about 65% of the roughly 670 donors, treating that subset as a discovery cohort. Every repertoire in the discovery cohort had been generated on one and the same sequencing platform. Typing coverage varied by locus: roughly 629-630 donors for A, B, C, DRB1 and DQB1; roughly 500 for DQA1; more than 600 for DPA1; some 470 for DPB1. On average, about 200,000 unique TCR beta nucleotide sequences were sequenced per donor among a few hundred genotyped donors of the cohort, with roughly a sixth of those sequences being non-productive. Roughly five DR-DQ haplotypes were treated as single units for association and clustering because of strong linkage in the cohort. A later analysis re-examined previously published TCR beta repertoires from several hundred donors and added high-resolution HLA genotyping to investigate patterns of TCR occurrence. Donor age, sex, ethnicity and CMV serostatus were compiled together with the repertoire data. The study profiled the T cell repertoires of under 850 subjects by immunosequencing and related them to cytomegalovirus serostatus. The study aimed to test whether cataloging public T cell receptors could reveal signatures of past pathogen exposure. Along with the approximately 620-subject first cohort, a separate validation cohort of over a hundred different subjects was used. High-throughput TCR immunosequencing, statistical association of individual TCRs with disease status, and machine learning were combined to predict cytomegalovirus infection status. Roughly 300 gigabases of sequencing data and roughly 81 million unique TCR sequences made up an early release that covered several hundred HLA-typed donors. Rather than drawing on any new phenotypic data, the later analysis identified candidate immune exposures from TCR beta sequences and the way those sequences occurred across donors. Of the roughly 410 genotyped donors, roughly 80% were placed in the genetic ancestry cluster associated with self-reported Caucasian donors. Class I and class II HLA loci were covered by the typing at four-digit resolution.

In total, approximately 690 healthy bone marrow donors made up the cohort. At the time of sampling, all cohort members were nominally healthy, though unrecorded immune exposures were likely present. The donor tested CMV seronegative and was one of the 352 seronegative cohort members. Each donor provided a peripheral blood sample, and peripheral blood mononuclear cells were used for TCR beta sequencing. Genomic DNA extraction from the blood cell samples was performed with the Qiagen DNeasy Blood Extraction Kit. As regards this clone: No antigen is known for it. Base qualities are not at hand, and no much larger clone is one base apart.

The trim is 4 bases for V and 8 bases for J, with a gap of 18 bases between the germline ends. Looking up the germline V gene yields CDR1 SGHDN and CDR2 FVKESK. From the cysteine up to the phenylalanine, the CDR3 has a length of 15 residues. Only the CDR3 DNA stays, 45 bases, in frame from base 1. General conclusions and limits of the study: In a later analysis, over 15,000 TCR beta sequences were associated with specific HLA alleles at a false discovery rate of 0.05. The authors suggested that the approach could potentially be extended to other disease states and immunological phenotypes. In a later analysis, most CMV-associated TCR beta chains were found to appear HLA-restricted, with HLA associations seemingly driven largely by CMV exposure. A further reported finding was that TCR beta sequences accurately predicted the HLA-A and HLA-B alleles for most subjects in the first cohort. Most TCR sequences were observed very rarely across donors, whereas some public TCRs were present in many individuals. The classifier was reported to diagnose cytomegalovirus status with high specificity and sensitivity in both the original cohort and the validation cohort. A later analysis found that TCR association rates varied across HLA loci, with DRB1 alleles showing the most associated TCRs and HLA-C alleles the fewest. The sequencing pipeline was judged likely to have produced a cluster of highly shared sequence variants as a technical artifact. The study listed 164 TCR beta chains as associated with cytomegalovirus. Some IMGT-functional V segments, including TRBV6-2 and TRBV6-3, could not be told apart with the 87-base-pair reads, so those segments were excluded. A later genetic analysis associated a missense DCLRE1C variant with V-gene and J-gene trimming of TCR beta chains, and an independent cohort replicated the association. HLA typing was unavailable for some donors at each locus, so association tests used only the typed subset. The earlier analysis of 450 to 700 of the donors excluded 15 to 20 rarely observed V segments, including chromosome 9 orphons, because counts were too low. Broadly in line with IMGT annotations, most TCR beta V segments showed up in productive rearrangements about 87% or about 30% of the time in an earlier analysis of 450 to 600 of the donors. Compared with equally common non-associated chains, HLA-associated TCR beta chains in a later analysis were more clonally expanded and had lower generation probabilities. In this cohort, only TCR beta chains were sequenced, and detectable features were limited by the absence of alpha or paired-chain data. Presence/absence analyses assumed roughly uniform sequencing depth across donors, an assumption that may not hold. The only immune exposure information available for the cohort was CMV serostatus. Compared with the roughly 600-donor mean, donors in an Asian-associated ancestry cluster had fewer N-insertions in productive TCRs, according to a later genetic analysis. Correlated functional status among segregating V segments might reflect linkage disequilibrium, but an unknown experimental factor could not be ruled out. Three of the identified cytomegalovirus-associated TCR beta chains were confirmed in vitro to be specific for cytomegalovirus antigens. Several of the top co-occurrence clusters appeared to be linked to parvovirus B19, influenza, CMV and Epstein-Barr virus, according to a later analysis. Assigning TCR associations to individual alleles was difficult when HLA alleles, especially DR and DQ, strongly co-occurred.

The library was produced with the immunoSEQ multiplex PCR assay. A mixture of 60 forward primers for TCR Vbeta segments and 13 reverse primers for TCR Jbeta segments was used in the multiplex PCR. The CDR3 region of rearranged TCR beta genes was amplified from genomic DNA by a multiplex PCR assay. The amplified TCR beta libraries were sequenced on the Illumina HiSeq System as 87-base-pair reads. The authors' analysis ran thus. Across the roughly 640 repertoires, a later analysis counted 75 million to 90 million unique TCR beta chains, around 10 million of which were shared by at least two donors. To remove PCR and sequencing errors, raw reads were error-corrected and collapsed into unique sequences using a nearest-neighbor algorithm that merged closely related sequences. To assign V, D and J gene segments, CDR3 sequences were aligned to IMGT reference sequences. For a sequence to be retained, a match of at least six nucleotides to both a V gene segment and a J gene segment was required. Rearrangements were classified as productive when the CDR3 lacked stop codons and remained in frame with V and J, and all other rearrangements were classified as non-productive. CDR3 was defined according to IMGT convention as the region running from the second conserved V-encoded cysteine to the conserved J-encoded phenylalanine. Sequences without an unambiguous match to a single V gene segment were excluded from the earlier analysis of 450 to 650 of the donors. In an earlier analysis of a few hundred of the donors, a V segment was called functional when productive rearrangements were above 56.7%, and segregating when the standard deviation between donors exceeded 5%. A statistical classification framework was built for diagnosing cytomegalovirus status from the catalog of TCR beta chain sequences. V and J gene assignment, in a later analysis, came from comparing TCR nucleotide sequences with IMGT/GENE-DB human TR gene sequences. Using the TCRdist pipeline, a later analysis assigned CDR3 sequences along with most-parsimonious VDJ recombination scenarios. In a later analysis, every TCR beta chain was defined by the combination of its CDR3 amino acid sequence and its V-gene family, and reads without a unique V-gene family were dropped. To address suspected cross-contamination and a sequencing artifact, a later analysis removed around 590 highly shared, low-generation-probability nucleotide sequences. A later analysis calculated a clonal expansion index for each public chain from normalized within-repertoire ranks of inferred template counts. In a later analysis, generation probabilities were computed with a VDJ recombination model fitted to out-of-frame rearrangements, and the resulting probabilities were checked against IGoR. A later analysis scored TCR-TCR, TCR-HLA and TCR-CMV co-occurrence with hypergeometric tests, applying a repertoire-size bias correction to TCR pairs. In a later analysis, false discovery rates were estimated by permuting HLA or CMV assignments 20 times. In a later analysis, co-occurring TCRs were grouped using DBSCAN, with TCRdist sequence similarity added in when clustering inside HLA-allele-positive subsets. Repertoires with fewer than 30,000 or more than 120,000 public chains, plus five repertoires with anomalous nucleotide sharing, were excluded from co-occurrence clustering. The table was pulled from immuneACCESS by TCRdb, which kept in-frame rearrangements only. Such tables lose some clones; where checked, under half of the loss comes from unresolved V genes, and the rest has no known cause. V, J and clone size were drawn from that table, and D and trimming were deduced from the DNA. Within this sample are some 130,000 clones, with 80% of them counted one time only. In total, the top ten clones hold under 4.5% of the sample.

The sequenced sample consisted of PBMCs. The chain is assembled from TRBV14 and TRBJ2-1; tentative D gene TRBD2, with 5 bases matching. The TCR was taken from a woman aged 40-49 years in good health and CMV-seronegative. The DNA sequence is as follows: TGTGCCAGCAGCCGGGGAGTAACGCCCTCCCATGAGCAGTTCTTC. It is translated as CASSRGVTPSHEQFF.